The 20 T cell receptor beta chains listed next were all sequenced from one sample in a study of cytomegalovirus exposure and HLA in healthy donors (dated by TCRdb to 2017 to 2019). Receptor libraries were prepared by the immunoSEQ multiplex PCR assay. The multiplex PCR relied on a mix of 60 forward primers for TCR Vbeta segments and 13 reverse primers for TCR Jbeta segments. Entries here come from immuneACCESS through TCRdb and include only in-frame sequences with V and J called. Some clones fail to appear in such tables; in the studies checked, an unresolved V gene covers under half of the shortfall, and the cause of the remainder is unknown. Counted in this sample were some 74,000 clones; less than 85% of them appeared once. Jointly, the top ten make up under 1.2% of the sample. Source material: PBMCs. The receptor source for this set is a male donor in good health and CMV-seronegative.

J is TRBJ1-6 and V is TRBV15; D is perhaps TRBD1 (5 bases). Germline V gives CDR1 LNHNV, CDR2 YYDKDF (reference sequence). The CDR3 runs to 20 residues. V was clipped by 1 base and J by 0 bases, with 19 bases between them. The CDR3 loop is CATSRGRGWTPNSYNSPLHF. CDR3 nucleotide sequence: TGTGCCACCAGCAGAGGCCGTGGTTGGACACCCAACTCCTATAATTCACCCCTCCACTTT. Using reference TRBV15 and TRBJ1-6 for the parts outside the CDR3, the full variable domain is DAMVIQNPRYQVTQFGKPVTLSCSQTLNHNVMYWYQQKSSQAPKLLFHYYDKDFNNEADTPDNFQSRRPNTSFCFLDIRSPGLGDTAMYLCATSRGRGWTPNSYNSPLHFGNGTRLTVT.

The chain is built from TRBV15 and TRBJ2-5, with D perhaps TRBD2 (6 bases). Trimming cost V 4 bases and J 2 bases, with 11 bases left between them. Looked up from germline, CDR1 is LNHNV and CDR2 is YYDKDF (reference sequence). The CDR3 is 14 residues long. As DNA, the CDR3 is TGTGCCACCAGCATCCGGGACTTACAAGAGACCCAGTACTTC. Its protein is CATSIRDLQETQYF.

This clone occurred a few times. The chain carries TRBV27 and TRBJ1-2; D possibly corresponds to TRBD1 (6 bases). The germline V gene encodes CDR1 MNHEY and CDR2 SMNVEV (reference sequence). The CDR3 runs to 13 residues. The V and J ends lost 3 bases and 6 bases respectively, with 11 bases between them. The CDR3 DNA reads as TGTGCCAGCAGTTTCATACAGGGAAATGGCTACACCTTC. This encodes CASSFIQGNGYTF.

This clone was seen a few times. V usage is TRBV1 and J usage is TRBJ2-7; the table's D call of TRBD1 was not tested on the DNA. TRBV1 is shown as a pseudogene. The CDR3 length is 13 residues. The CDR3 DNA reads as TGCACCACGTTGGGACAGCCCTATCGTGAGCAGTACTTC. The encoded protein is CTTLGQPYREQYF.

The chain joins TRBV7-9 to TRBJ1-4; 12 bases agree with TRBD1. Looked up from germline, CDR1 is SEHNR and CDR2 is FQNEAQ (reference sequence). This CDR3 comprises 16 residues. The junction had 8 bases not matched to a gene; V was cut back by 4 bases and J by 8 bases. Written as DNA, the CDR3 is TGTGCCAGCAGCTCTGTTGGGACAGGGGGCGCCGAAAAACTGTTTTTT. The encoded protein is CASSSVGTGGAEKLFF.

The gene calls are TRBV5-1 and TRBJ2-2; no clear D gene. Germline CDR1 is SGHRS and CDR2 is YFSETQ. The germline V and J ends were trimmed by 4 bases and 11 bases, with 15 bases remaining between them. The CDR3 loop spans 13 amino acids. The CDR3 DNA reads TGCGCCAGCAGCCGCCTTGCGGAGTTTGAGCTGTTTTTT. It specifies CASSRLAEFELFF.

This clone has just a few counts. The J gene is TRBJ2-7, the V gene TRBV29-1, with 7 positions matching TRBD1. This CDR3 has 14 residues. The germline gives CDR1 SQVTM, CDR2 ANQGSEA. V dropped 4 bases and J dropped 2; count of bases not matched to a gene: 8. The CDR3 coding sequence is TGCAGCGTTGTCGGCGGACAGGAAACCTACGAGCAGTACTTC. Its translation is CSVVGGQETYEQYF.

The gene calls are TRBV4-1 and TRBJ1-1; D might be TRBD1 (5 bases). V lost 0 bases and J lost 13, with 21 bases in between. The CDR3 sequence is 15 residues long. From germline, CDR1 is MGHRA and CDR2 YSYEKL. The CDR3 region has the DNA TGCGCCAGCAGCCAAGATAGGAAGGGGCCGGGCCCCGATTTCTTT. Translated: CASSQDRKGPGPDFF.

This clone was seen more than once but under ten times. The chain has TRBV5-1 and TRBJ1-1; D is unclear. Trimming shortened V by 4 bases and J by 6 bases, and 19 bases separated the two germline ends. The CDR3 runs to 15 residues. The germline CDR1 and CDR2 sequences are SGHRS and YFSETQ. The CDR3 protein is CASSSSGEPLAEAFF. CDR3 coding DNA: TGCGCCAGCAGCAGCAGTGGAGAACCGTTGGCTGAAGCTTTCTTT.

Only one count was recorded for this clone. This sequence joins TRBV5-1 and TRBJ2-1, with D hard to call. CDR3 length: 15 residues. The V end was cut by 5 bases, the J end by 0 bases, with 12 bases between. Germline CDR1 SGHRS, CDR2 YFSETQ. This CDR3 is CASRIGLSSYNEQFF. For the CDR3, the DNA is TGCGCCAGCAGGATCGGTCTAAGCTCCTACAATGAGCAGTTCTTC. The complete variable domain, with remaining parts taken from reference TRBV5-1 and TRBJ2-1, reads KAGVTQTPRYLIKTRGQQVTLSCSPISGHRSVSWYQQTPGQGLQFLFEYFSETQRNKGNFPGRFSGRQFSNSRSEMNVSTLELGDSALYLCASRIGLSSYNEQFFGPGTRLTVL.

The CDR3 nucleotides are TGTGCCAGCAGTATTGCACAGGGGGCTCTCACAGATACGCAGTATTTT. Amino acids: CASSIAQGALTDTQYF. This rearrangement joins TRBV5-4 to TRBJ2-3; TRBD1 matches 9 bases. The ends lost 5 bases at V and 2 bases at J; junction bases unmatched: 9. Germline CDR1 is SGHNT and CDR2 is YYREEE (reference sequence). This CDR3 region has 16 residues.

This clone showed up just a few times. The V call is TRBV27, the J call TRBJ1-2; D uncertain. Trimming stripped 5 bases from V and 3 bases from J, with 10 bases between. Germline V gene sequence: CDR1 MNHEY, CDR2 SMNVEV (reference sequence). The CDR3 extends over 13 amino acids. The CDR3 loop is CASSLGGYYGYTF. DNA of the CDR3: TGTGCCAGCAGTCTCGGCGGGTACTATGGCTACACCTTC.

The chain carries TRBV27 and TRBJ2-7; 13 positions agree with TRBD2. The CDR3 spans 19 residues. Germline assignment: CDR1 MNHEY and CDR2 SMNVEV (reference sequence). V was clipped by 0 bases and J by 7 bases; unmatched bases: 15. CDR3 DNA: TGTGCCAGCAGTTTATCACCAGGGGGCGAAATGGGACTAGCGGGAGAGCAGTACTTC. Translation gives CASSLSPGGEMGLAGEQYF.

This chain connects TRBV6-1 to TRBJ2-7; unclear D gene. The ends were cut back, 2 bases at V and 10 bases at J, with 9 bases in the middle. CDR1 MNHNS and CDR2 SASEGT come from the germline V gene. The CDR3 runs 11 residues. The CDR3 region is CASSEPVVQYF. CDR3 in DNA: TGTGCCAGCAGTGAACCCGTCGTCCAGTACTTC.

The CDR3 region has the DNA TGTGCCAGCAGTGAGCGCAGGGGAGGGGAAAAACTGTTTTTT. Translation: CASSERRGGEKLFF. The chain links TRBV25-1 to TRBJ1-4; D might be TRBD1 (6 bases). The germline gives CDR1 MGHDK, CDR2 SYGVNS. V was pared by 3 bases and J by 8 bases, with 13 bases between. This CDR3 has 14 residues.

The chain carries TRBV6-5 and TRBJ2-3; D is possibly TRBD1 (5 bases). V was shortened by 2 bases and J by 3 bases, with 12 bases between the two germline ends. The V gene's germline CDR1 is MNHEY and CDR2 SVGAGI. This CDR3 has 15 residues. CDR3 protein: CASSYRNRLTDTQYF. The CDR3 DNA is TGTGCCAGCAGTTACCGTAACAGGTTAACAGATACGCAGTATTTT.

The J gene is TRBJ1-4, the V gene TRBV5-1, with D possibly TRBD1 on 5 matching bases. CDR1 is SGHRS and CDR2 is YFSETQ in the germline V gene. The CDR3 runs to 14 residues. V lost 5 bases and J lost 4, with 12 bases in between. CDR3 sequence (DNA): TGCGCCAGCAGATCGGACACAAATAATGAAAAACTGTTTTTT. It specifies CASRSDTNNEKLFF.

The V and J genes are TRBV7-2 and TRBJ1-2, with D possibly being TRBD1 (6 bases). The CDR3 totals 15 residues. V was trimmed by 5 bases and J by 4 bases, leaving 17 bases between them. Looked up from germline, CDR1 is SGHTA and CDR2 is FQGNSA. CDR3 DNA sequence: TGTGCCAGCAGCCCCAGTTCGGGGGGCGGCTATGGCTACACCTTC. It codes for CASSPSSGGGYGYTF.

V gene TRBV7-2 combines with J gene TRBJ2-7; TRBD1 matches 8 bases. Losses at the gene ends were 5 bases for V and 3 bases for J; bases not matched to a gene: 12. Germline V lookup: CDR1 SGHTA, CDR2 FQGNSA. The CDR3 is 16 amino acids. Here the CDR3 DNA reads TGTGCCAGCAGCCAAAGAGGACAGGGTGGGGACTACGAGCAGTACTTC. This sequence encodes CASSQRGQGGDYEQYF.

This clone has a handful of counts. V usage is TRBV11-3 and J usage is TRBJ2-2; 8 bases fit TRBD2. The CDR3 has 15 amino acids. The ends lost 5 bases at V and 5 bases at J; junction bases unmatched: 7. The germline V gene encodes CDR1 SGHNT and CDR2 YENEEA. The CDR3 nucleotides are TGTGCCAGCAGCCCCTCCCGGGAGGGTACCGGGGAGCTGTTTTTT. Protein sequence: CASSPSREGTGELFF.